This T cell receptor beta chain derives from a study of blood T cell repertoires in COVID-19. Study-level background: Italy, Spain and the United States were the sources of the convalescent and acute COVID-19 samples. T cells, B-cell-depleted T cells, or PBMCs provided the cDNA or gDNA that served as material.

As originally analysed: For nucleated cells, counts were estimated from reference gene primer amplification. Assay used: immunoSEQ multiplex PCR; TCRdb lists only in-frame clones, some missing. D and trimming come from the DNA, and the V and J calls and clone size come from that table. The sample includes more than 300,000 clones, roughly 89% of them seen just once. This CDR3 has 18 amino acids. Germline values: CDR1 SGHAT, CDR2 FQNNGV. V dropped 4 bases and J dropped 4; count of bases not matched to a gene: 10. This sequence joins TRBV11-2 and TRBJ2-3; TRBD2 aligns across 14 bases. The clonotype originates from a woman under 30 who had recovered from COVID-19. What was sequenced was peripheral blood. The CDR3 DNA reads as TGTGCCAGCAGCTCCAGACTAGCGGGAGGGCCTATAGCAGATACGCAGTATTTT. This sequence encodes CASSSRLAGGPIADTQYF.